This TCR beta chain was sequenced in a study of control samples from healthy donors and cancer patients (dated by TCRdb to 2020 to 2021). Trimmed from V: 5 bases; trimmed from J: 3 bases; junction bases lacking a gene match: 21. The CDR3 spans 19 residues, from the cysteine through the phenylalanine. Solely the CDR3 DNA is kept, with 57 bases framed from the first base. The germline V gene (reference sequence) supplies CDR1 MNHNY and CDR2 SVGAGI. Libraries were constructed by the immunoSEQ multiplex PCR assay. Drawn from immuneACCESS, this table holds only the in-frame rearrangements with V and J called that TCRdb kept. Clones are partly lost; checked studies trace under half to an unresolved V gene and leave the rest unexplained. Present in this sample are approximately 70,000 clones, over 75% of which were seen just once. The top ten constitute around 30% of the sample. A remark on this clone: No antigen is known for it. The sample holds no much larger clone one base away, and base qualities are not on file.

Sequencing used blood. This clonotype was sampled from a man between 50 and 59 years old in good health. The chain joins TRBV6-6 to TRBJ1-2, and 7 junction bases match TRBD1. The nucleotide sequence is TGTGCCAGCAGTCCCGGGAATCTGAGACAGGGATATAAGTACTATGGCTACACCTTC. Translated, it gives CASSPGNLRQGYKYYGYTF.